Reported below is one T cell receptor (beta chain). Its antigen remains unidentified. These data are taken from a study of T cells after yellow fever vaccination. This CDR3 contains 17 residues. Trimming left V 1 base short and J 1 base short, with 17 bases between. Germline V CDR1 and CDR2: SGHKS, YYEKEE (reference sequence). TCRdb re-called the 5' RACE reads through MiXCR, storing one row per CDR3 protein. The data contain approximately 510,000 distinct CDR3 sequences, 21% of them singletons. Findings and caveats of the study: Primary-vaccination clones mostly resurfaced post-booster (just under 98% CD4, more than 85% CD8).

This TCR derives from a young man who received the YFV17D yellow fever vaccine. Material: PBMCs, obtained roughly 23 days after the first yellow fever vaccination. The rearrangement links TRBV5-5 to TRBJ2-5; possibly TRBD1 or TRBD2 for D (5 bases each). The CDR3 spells CASSLRPAFGTQETQYF. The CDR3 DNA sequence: TGTGCCAGCAGCTTGAGGCCGGCGTTTGGGACCCAAGAGACCCAGTACTTC.